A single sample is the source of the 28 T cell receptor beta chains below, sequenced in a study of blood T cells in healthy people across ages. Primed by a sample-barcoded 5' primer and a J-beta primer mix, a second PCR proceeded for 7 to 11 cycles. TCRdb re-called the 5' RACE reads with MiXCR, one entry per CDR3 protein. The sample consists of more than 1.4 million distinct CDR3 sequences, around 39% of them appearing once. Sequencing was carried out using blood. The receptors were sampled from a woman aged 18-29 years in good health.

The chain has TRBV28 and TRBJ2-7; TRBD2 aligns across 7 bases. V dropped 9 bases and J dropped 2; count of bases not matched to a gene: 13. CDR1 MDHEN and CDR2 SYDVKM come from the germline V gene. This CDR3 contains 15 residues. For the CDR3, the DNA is TGTGCCAGTACGGGGACTAAAAATCCCCCCTACGAGCAGTACTTC. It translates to CASTGTKNPPYEQYF.

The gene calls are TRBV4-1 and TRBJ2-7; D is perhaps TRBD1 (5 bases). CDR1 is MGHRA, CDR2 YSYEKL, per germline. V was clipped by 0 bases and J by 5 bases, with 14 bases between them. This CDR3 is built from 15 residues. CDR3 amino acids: CASSQDIRDRNEQYF. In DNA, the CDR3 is TGCGCCAGCAGCCAAGATATCAGGGATAGGAACGAGCAGTACTTC.

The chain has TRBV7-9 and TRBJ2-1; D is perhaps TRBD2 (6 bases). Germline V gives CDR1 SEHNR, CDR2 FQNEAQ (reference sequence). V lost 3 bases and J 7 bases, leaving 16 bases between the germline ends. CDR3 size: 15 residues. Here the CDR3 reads CASSLFGTPMNEQFF. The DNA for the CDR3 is TGTGCCAGCAGCTTGTTTGGGACTCCGATGAATGAGCAGTTCTTC. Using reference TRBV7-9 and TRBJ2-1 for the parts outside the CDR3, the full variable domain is DTGVSQNPRHKITKRGQNVTFRCDPISEHNRLYWYRQTLGQGPEFLTYFQNEAQLEKSRLLSDRFSAERPKGSFSTLEIQRTEQGDSAMYLCASSLFGTPMNEQFFGPGTRLTVL.

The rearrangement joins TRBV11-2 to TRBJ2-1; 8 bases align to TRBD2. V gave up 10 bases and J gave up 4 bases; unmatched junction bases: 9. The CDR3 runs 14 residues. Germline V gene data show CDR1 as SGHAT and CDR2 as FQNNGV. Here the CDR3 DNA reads TGTGCCACCACCGTAATAGCGGGGTACAATGAGCAGTTCTTC. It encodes CATTVIAGYNEQFF.

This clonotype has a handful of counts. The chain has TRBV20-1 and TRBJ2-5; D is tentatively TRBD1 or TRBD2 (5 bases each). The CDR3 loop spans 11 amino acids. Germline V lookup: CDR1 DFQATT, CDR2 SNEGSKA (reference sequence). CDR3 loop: CSVPGGETQYF. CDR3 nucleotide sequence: TGCAGCGTTCCTGGGGGAGAGACCCAGTACTTC.

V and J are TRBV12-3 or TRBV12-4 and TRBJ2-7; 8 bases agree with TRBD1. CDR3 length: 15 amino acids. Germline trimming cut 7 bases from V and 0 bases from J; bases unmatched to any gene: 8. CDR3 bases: TGTGCCAGCACCTCAGGACAGGGCATCTCCTACGAGCAGTACTTC. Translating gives CASTSGQGISYEQYF.

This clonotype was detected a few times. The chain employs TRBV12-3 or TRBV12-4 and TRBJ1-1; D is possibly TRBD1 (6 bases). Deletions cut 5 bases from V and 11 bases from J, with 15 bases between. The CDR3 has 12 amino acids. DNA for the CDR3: TGTGCCAGCAGTGGAGGGGGGCGCGGGGCTTTCTTT. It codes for CASSGGGRGAFF.

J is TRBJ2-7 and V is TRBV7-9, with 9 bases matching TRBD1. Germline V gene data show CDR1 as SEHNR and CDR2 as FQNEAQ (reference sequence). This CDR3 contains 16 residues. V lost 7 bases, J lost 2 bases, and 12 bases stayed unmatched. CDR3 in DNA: TGTGCCAGCAACCACTGGACAGGGGTAATCACCTACGAGCAGTACTTC. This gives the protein CASNHWTGVITYEQYF.

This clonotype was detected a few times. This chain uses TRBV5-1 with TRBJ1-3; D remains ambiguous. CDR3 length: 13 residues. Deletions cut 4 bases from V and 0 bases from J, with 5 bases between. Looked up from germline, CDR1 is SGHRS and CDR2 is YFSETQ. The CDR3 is CASSPGSGNTIYF. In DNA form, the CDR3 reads TGCGCCAGCAGCCCAGGCTCTGGAAACACCATATATTTT. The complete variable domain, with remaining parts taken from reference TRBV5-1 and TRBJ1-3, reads KAGVTQTPRYLIKTRGQQVTLSCSPISGHRSVSWYQQTPGQGLQFLFEYFSETQRNKGNFPGRFSGRQFSNSRSEMNVSTLELGDSALYLCASSPGSGNTIYFGEGSWLTVV.

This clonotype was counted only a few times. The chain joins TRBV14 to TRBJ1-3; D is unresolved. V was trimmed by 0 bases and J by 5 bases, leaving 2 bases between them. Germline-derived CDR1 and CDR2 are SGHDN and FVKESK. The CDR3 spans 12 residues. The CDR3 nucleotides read TGTGCCAGCAGCCAAGATCGAAACACCATATATTTT. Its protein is CASSQDRNTIYF.

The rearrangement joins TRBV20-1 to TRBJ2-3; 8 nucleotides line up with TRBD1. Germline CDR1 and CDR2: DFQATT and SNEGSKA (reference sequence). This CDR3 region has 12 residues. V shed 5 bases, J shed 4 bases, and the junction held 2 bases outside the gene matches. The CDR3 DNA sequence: TGCAGTGCTCTGGACAGGGCAGATACGCAGTATTTT. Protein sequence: CSALDRADTQYF.

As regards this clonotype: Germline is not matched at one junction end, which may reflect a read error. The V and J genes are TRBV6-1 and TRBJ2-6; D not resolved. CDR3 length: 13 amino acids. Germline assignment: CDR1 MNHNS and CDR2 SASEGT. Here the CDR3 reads CAKLRSGTNVLTF. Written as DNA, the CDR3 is TGTGCCAAATTACGGTCTGGGACCAACGTCCTGACTTTC.

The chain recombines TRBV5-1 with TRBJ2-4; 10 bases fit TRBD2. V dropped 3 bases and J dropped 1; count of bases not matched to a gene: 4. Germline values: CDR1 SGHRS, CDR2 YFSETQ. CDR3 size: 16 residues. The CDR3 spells CASSYTSGTAKNIQYF. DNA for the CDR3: TGCGCCAGCAGCTATACTAGCGGGACGGCCAAAAACATTCAGTACTTC.

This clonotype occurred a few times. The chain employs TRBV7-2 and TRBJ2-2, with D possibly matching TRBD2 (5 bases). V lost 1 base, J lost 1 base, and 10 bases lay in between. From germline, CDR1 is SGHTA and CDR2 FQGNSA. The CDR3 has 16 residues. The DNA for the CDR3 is TGTGCCAGCAGCTTAGATGGGAGCCTGAACACCGGGGAGCTGTTTTTT. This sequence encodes CASSLDGSLNTGELFF.

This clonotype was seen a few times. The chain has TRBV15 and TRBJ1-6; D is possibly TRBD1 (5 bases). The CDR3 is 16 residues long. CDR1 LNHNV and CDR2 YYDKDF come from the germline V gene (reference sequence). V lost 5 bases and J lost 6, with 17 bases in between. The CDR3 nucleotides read TGTGCCACCAGCGCACGAACCGGGACTTTTAATTCACCCCTCCACTTT. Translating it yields CATSARTGTFNSPLHF.

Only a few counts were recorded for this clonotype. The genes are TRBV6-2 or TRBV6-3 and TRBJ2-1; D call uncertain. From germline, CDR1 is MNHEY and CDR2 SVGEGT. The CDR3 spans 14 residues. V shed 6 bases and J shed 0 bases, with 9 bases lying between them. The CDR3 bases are TGTGCCAGCAGGCTGAGTAGCTCCTACAATGAGCAGTTCTTC. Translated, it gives CASRLSSSYNEQFF.

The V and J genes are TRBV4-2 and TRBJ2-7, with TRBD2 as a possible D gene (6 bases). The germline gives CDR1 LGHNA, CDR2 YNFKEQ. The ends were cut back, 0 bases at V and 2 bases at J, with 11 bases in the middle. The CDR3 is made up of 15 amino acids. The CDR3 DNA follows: TGTGCCAGCAGCCAAGAGGGCGGGGCCGCCTACGAGCAGTACTTC. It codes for CASSQEGGAAYEQYF.

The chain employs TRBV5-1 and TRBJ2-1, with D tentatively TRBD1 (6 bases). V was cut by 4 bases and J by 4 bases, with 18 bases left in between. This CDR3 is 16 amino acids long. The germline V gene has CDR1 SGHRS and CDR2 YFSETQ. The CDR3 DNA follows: TGCGCCAGCAGCCCCGCGGACCGGACAGATTACAATGAGCAGTTCTTC. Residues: CASSPADRTDYNEQFF.

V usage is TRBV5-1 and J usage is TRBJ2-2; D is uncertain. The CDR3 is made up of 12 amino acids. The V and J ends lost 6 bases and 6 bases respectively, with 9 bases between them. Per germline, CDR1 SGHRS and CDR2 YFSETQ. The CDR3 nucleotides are TGCGCCAGCACCTGGGGTGCCGGGGAGCTGTTTTTT. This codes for CASTWGAGELFF. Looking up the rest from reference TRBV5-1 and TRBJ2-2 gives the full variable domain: KAGVTQTPRYLIKTRGQQVTLSCSPISGHRSVSWYQQTPGQGLQFLFEYFSETQRNKGNFPGRFSGRQFSNSRSEMNVSTLELGDSALYLCASTWGAGELFFGEGSRLTVL.

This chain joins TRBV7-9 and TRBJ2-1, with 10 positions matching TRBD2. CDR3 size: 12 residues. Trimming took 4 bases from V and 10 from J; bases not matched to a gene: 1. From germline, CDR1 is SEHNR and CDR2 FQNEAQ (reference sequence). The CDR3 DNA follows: TGTGCCAGCAGCTGGGGACTAGCGGAGCAGTTCTTC. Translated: CASSWGLAEQFF.

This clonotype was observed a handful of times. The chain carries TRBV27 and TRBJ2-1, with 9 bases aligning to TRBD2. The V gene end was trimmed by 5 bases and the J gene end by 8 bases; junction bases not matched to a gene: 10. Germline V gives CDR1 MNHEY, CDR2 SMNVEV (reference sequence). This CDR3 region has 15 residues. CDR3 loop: CASSPLAGGRYEQFF. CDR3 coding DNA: TGTGCCAGCAGTCCCCTCGCGGGGGGGCGCTATGAGCAGTTCTTC.

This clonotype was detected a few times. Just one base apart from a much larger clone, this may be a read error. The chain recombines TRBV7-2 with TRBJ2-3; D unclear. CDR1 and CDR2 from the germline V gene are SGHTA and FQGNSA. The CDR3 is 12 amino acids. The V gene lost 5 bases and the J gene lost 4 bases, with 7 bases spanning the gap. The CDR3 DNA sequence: TGTGCCAGCAGCCGACACGCAGATACGCAGTATTTT. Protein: CASSRHADTQYF.

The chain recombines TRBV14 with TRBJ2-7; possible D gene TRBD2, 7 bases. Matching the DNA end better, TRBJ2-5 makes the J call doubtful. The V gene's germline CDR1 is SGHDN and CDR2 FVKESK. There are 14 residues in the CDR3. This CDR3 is CASSHARGGETQYF. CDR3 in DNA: TGTGCCAGCAGCCACGCTAGGGGGGGAGAGACCCAGTACTTC.

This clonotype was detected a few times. This chain's CDR3 is CASSVGSPTYGYTF. In DNA, the CDR3 is TGTGCCAGCAGCGTTGGCAGCCCGACCTATGGCTACACCTTC. The chain is built from TRBV9 and TRBJ1-2; D unresolved. CDR1 is SGDLS, CDR2 YYNGEE, per germline. Between the trimmed V and J ends, which lost 2 bases and 4 bases, there was a span of 12 bases. The CDR3 extends over 14 amino acids.

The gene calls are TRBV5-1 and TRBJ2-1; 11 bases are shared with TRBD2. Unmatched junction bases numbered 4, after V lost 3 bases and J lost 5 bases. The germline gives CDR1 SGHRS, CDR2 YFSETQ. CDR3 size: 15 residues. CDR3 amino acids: CASSSLGLADNEQFF. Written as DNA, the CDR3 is TGCGCCAGCAGCTCGTTGGGACTAGCGGACAATGAGCAGTTCTTC.

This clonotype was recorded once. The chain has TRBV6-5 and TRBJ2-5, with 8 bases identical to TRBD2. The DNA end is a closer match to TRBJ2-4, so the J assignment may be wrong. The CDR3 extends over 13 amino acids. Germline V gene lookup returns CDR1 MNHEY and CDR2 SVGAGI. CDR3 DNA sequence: TGTGCCGGCAAGGTCGAGCGGGAGAACATTCAGTACTTC. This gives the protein CAGKVERENIQYF.

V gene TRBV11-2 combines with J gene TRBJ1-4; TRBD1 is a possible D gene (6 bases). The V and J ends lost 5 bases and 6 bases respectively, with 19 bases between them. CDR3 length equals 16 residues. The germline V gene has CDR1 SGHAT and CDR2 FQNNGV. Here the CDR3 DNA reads TGTGCCAGCAGCCCCCCCCCATGGGGGCCTTATGAAAAACTGTTTTTT. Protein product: CASSPPPWGPYEKLFF.

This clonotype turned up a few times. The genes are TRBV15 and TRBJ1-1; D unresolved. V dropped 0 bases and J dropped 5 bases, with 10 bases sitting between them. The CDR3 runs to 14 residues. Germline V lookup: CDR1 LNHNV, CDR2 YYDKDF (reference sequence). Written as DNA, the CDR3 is TGTGCCACCAGCAGAGATAGTTTCGGAACTGAAGCTTTCTTT. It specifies CATSRDSFGTEAFF.